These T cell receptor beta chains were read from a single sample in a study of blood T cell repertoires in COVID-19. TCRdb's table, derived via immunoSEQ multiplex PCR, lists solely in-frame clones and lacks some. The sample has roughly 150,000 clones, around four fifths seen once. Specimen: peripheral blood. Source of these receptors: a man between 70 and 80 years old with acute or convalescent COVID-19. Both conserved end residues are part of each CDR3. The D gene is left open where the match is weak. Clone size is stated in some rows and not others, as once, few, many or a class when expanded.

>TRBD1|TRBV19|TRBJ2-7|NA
CASSRGTGDLTYEQYF
TGTGCCAGTAGTAGGGGGACAGGGGACCTAACCTACGAGCAGTACTTC
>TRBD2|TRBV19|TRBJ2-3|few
CASSSGLAGVTDTQYF
TGTGCCAGTAGTAGCGGACTAGCGGGAGTCACAGATACGCAGTATTTT
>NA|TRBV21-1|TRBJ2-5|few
CASSKNLLAGVQETQYF
TGTGCCAGCAGCAAAAATTTACTAGCGGGGGTCCAAGAGACCCAGTACTTC
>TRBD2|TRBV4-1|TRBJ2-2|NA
CASSQDPKVPQRGGLAGELFF
TGCGCCAGCAGCCAAGACCCCAAGGTTCCTCAGCGGGGGGGCCTCGCCGGGGAGCTGTTTTTT
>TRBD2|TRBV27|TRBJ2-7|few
CASSFGLAGGGEQYF
TGTGCCAGCAGTTTTGGCCTAGCGGGTGGGGGGGAGCAGTACTTC
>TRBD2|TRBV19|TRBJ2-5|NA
CASSTSGEETQYF
TGTGCCAGTAGTACTAGCGGGGAAGAGACCCAGTACTTC
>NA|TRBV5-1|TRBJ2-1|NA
CASSLKDSHEQFF
TGCGCCAGCAGCCTAAAGGACAGCCATGAGCAGTTCTTC
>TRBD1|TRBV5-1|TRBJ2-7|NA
CASSSGTGSSYEQYF
TGCGCCAGCAGCTCCGGGACAGGGTCCTCCTACGAGCAGTACTTC
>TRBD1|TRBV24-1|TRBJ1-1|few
CATSDFRAGGGNTEAFF
TGTGCCACCAGTGATTTTAGGGCAGGGGGTGGGAACACTGAAGCTTTCTTT
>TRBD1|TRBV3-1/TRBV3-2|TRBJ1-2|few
CASSLKGAWLDGYTF
TGTGCCAGCAGCCTCAAGGGGGCCTGGCTGGATGGCTACACCTTC
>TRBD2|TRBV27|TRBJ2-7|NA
CASSLSRGRSTYEQYF
TGTGCCAGCAGTTTATCCCGCGGGAGGTCCACCTACGAGCAGTACTTC
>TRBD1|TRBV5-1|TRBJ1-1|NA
CASSADRGRTEAFF
TGCGCCAGCAGCGCGGACAGGGGGCGGACTGAAGCTTTCTTT
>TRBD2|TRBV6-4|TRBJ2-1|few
CASSVLLGTMGEQFF
TGTGCCAGCAGTGTCCTACTCGGGACTATGGGTGAGCAGTTCTTC
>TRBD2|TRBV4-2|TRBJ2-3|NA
CASSQLLKRGDPDTQYF
TGTGCCAGCAGCCAACTCCTAAAGCGGGGGGACCCAGATACGCAGTATTTT
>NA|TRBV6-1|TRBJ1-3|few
CASSEGGGLFGNTIYF
TGTGCCAGCAGTGAAGGCGGAGGCCTCTTTGGAAACACCATATATTTT
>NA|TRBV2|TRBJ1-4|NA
CASRARGANEKLFF
TGTGCCAGCAGGGCCCGGGGTGCCAATGAAAAACTGTTTTTT
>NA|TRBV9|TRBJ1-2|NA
CASSAPGGYGYTF
TGTGCCAGCAGCGCCCCGGGGGGCTATGGCTACACCTTC
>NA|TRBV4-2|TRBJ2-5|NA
CASSQGGGEETQYF
TGTGCCAGCAGCCAAGGCGGCGGGGAAGAGACCCAGTACTTC
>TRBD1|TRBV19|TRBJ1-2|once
CASSTRQGANYGYTF
TGTGCCAGTAGTACCCGACAGGGAGCTAACTATGGCTACACCTTC
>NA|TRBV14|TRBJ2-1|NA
CASSQSLAAKANEQFF
TGTGCCAGCAGCCAATCTCTAGCAGCCAAGGCTAATGAGCAGTTCTTC
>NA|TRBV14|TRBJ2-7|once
CASSQTTSSYEQYF
TGTGCCAGCAGCCAGACGACTAGTTCCTACGAGCAGTACTTC
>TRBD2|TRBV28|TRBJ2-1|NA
CASSLGGLAGIYNEQFF
TGTGCCAGCAGTTTAGGGGGACTAGCGGGAATCTACAATGAGCAGTTCTTC
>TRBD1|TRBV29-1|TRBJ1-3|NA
CSVGETGLVSGNTIYF
TGCAGCGTTGGGGAGACAGGGCTCGTCTCTGGAAACACCATATATTTT
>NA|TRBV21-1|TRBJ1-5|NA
CASSNLGGDQPQHF
TGTGCCAGCAGCAATTTGGGGGGGGATCAGCCCCAGCATTTT
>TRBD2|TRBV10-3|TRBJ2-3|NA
CAIASGLAGDSTDTQYF
TGTGCCATCGCCTCAGGACTAGCGGGCGATAGCACAGATACGCAGTATTTT
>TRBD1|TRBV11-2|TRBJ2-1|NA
CASEKNRGRGDEQFF
TGTGCCAGCGAGAAGAACAGGGGGCGCGGCGATGAGCAGTTCTTC
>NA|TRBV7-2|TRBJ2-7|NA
CASSRRDSISYEQYF
TGTGCCAGCAGCCGCCGGGACTCTATCTCCTACGAGCAGTACTTC
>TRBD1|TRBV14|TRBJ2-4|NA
CASSQISQGDIQYF
TGTGCCAGCAGCCAAATCTCACAGGGGGACATTCAGTACTTC
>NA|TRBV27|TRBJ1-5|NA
CASSLRGGQPQHF
TGTGCCAGCAGTTTACGGGGTGGTCAGCCCCAGCATTTT
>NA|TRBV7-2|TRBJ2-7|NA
CASSLSQGSNEQYF
TGTGCCAGCAGCTTGTCCCAGGGTTCGAACGAGCAGTACTTC
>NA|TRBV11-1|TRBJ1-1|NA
CASSFGETEAFF
TGTGCCAGCAGCTTCGGGGAGACTGAAGCTTTCTTT
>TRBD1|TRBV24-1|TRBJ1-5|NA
CATILEAQGYQPQHF
TGTGCCACGATTCTGGAGGCACAGGGGTATCAGCCCCAGCATTTT
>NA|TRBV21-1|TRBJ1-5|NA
CASSKALSGNNQPQHF
TGTGCCAGCAGCAAAGCACTATCGGGGAACAATCAGCCCCAGCATTTT
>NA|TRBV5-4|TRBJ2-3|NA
CASSRSSDSTDTQYF
TGTGCCAGCAGCCGTTCTAGCGATAGCACAGATACGCAGTATTTT
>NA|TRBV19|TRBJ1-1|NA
CASSLKTGLGTEAFF
TGTGCCAGTAGCCTGAAAACAGGGCTCGGCACTGAAGCTTTCTTT
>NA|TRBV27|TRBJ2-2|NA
CASSLRGRYTGELFF
TGTGCCAGCAGTTTAAGAGGGCGTTACACCGGGGAGCTGTTTTTT
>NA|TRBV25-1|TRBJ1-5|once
CASSEPGSDQPQHF
TGTGCCAGCAGTGAACCGGGATCGGATCAGCCCCAGCATTTT
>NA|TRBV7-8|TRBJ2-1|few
CASSLVQGGGGVGQFF
TGTGCCAGCAGCTTAGTGCAGGGAGGAGGGGGGGTAGGGCAGTTCTTC
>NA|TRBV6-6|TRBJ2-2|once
CASSPSITGELFF
TGTGCCAGCAGTCCCAGTATCACCGGGGAGCTGTTTTTT
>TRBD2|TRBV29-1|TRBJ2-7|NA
CSVAGGTSYEQYF
TGCAGCGTTGCGGGGGGGACTTCCTACGAGCAGTACTTC
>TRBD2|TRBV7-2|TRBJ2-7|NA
CASSLAAGSSYEQYF
TGTGCCAGCAGCTTAGCAGCGGGGAGCTCCTACGAGCAGTACTTC
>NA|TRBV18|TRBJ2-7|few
CASSPTGRSYEQYF
TGTGCCAGCTCACCTACGGGGAGGTCCTACGAGCAGTACTTC
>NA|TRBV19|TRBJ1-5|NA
CASSVPGGRQPQHF
TGTGCCAGTAGTGTCCCGGGGGGGAGGCAGCCCCAGCATTTT
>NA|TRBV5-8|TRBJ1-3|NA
CARSIRGGETGNTIYF
TGTGCCAGATCAATTCGGGGTGGAGAGACTGGAAACACCATATATTTT
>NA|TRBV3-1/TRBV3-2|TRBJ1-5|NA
CASSQDTPSYSNQPQHF
TGTGCCAGCAGCCAAGATACTCCCTCATATAGCAATCAGCCCCAGCATTTT
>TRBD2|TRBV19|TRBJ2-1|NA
CASSISASGLPNEQFF
TGTGCCAGTAGTATCTCGGCTAGCGGACTACCCAATGAGCAGTTCTTC
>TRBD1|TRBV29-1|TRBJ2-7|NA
CSAVSRDRGPRGAYEQYF
TGCAGCGCCGTATCTCGGGACAGGGGGCCGCGTGGGGCCTACGAGCAGTACTTC
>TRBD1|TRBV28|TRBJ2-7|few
CASGEGQGANEQYF
TGTGCCAGCGGGGAAGGACAGGGGGCGAACGAGCAGTACTTC
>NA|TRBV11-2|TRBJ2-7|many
CASSSRGNHYEQYF
TGTGCCAGCAGCTCCCGGGGGAACCACTACGAGCAGTACTTC
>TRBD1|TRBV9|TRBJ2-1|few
CASSPRTGRGEQFF
TGTGCCAGCAGCCCACGGACAGGGCGAGGTGAGCAGTTCTTC
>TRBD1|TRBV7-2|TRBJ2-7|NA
CASSRGQGAHYEQYF
TGTGCCAGCAGCCGGGGGCAGGGGGCTCACTACGAGCAGTACTTC
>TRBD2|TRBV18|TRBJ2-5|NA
CASSGTRVDETQYF
TGTGCCAGCTCCGGGACTAGGGTTGACGAGACCCAGTACTTC
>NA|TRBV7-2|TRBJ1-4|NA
CASSLGGFSKLFF
TGTGCCAGCAGCTTAGGAGGCTTTAGTAAACTGTTTTTT
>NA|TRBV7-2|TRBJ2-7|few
CASSSNREAYEQYF
TGTGCCAGCAGCTCAAACAGGGAAGCCTACGAGCAGTACTTC
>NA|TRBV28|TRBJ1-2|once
CASGRVRIGYTF
TGTGCCAGCGGGAGGGTACGTATCGGCTACACCTTC
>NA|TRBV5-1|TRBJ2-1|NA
CASSFPGEGNEQFF
TGCGCCAGCAGCTTCCCGGGAGAAGGGAATGAGCAGTTCTTC
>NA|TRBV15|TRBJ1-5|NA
CATSRAFELPGQAPSQPQHF
TGTGCCACCAGCAGAGCATTCGAGCTCCCAGGACAAGCCCCCAGTCAGCCCCAGCATTTT